The clone carrying this T cell receptor beta chain was detected ten times or more. Its target is not known. This entry belongs to a study of regulatory T cells in long-lasting Graves disease. Whole-study results and caveats: Favored gene segments in persistent disease were TRBV28, TRBJ1-2 and TRBJ2-5. Only peripheral blood was studied, not thyroid tissue.

Libraries of TCR beta came from iRepertoire HTBI primers plus Arm-PCR of CDR3 regions. TCRdb reprocessed the multiplex PCR reads via MiXCR and lists one record per CDR3 protein. The profile shows some 370,000 distinct CDR3 sequences, roughly 25% of them singletons. The germline V gene has CDR1 SNHLY and CDR2 FYNNEI. The V gene end was trimmed by 7 bases and the J gene end by 5 bases; junction bases not matched to a gene: 9. The CDR3 runs 14 residues. As to time point: persistent/refractory GD, antithyroid drugs over 5 years with positive TRAb. From RNA extracted from PBMCs, the TCR library was made. V gene TRBV2 combines with J gene TRBJ2-5; 8 nucleotides line up with TRBD1. The clonotype comes from a woman in her thirties or forties with Graves disease. The material was peripheral blood mononuclear cells (PBMCs), obtained when the disease was refractory, from a patient treated with antithyroid drugs. The CDR3 DNA sequence: TGTGCCAGCATGGGGCAGGGGGCTAGGGAGACCCAGTACTTC. Its translation is CASMGQGARETQYF.